These T cell receptor beta chains were read from a single sample in a study of control samples from healthy donors and cancer patients. Sequenced by immunoSEQ multiplex PCR; TCRdb stores in-frame clones only, minus some. This table has fewer than 40,000 clones, around 94% appearing once. Sequenced: blood. The receptors come from a man in his 60s in good health. The CDR3 runs from the conserved cysteine through the conserved F or W. The order of the fields is D gene, J gene, V gene, clone size, CDR3 DNA, CDR3 protein. A D gene is named only where the DNA matches it firmly. Rows may omit the clone size; those that give it use once, few, many or a size class.

D: -
J: TRBJ2-5
V: TRBV3-1/TRBV3-2
size: -
DNA: TGTGCCAGCAGCCAAGACCGAGCGGGAGAGACCCAGTACTTC
CDR3: CASSQDRAGETQYF

D: -
J: TRBJ1-1
V: TRBV6-2/TRBV6-3
size: -
DNA: TGTGCCAGCAGTTACGACCCAGGCCAAGCTTTCTTT
CDR3: CASSYDPGQAFF

D: -
J: TRBJ2-7
V: TRBV4-1
size: -
DNA: TGCGCCAGCAGCCAAGCTTTCCAGGGGACCTACGAGCAGTACTTC
CDR3: CASSQAFQGTYEQYF

D: -
J: TRBJ2-5
V: TRBV20-1
size: -
DNA: TGCAGTGCTAGTCCCGCGGGGTACCAAGAGACCCAGTACTTC
CDR3: CSASPAGYQETQYF

D: -
J: TRBJ1-1
V: TRBV12-3/TRBV12-4
size: -
DNA: TGTGCCAGCACCCCGAGCCGGAACACTGAAGCTTTCTTT
CDR3: CASTPSRNTEAFF

D: TRBD2
J: TRBJ2-1
V: TRBV7-2
size: once
DNA: TGTGCCAGCAGTTCCGGACTAGCGGGGGCGGGGAATGAGCAGTTCTTC
CDR3: CASSSGLAGAGNEQFF

D: -
J: TRBJ2-7
V: TRBV6-2/TRBV6-3
size: medium-sized
DNA: TGTGCCAGCAGTTACTCGGGGGGAAGCTCCTACGAGCAGTACTTC
CDR3: CASSYSGGSSYEQYF

D: -
J: TRBJ1-2
V: TRBV5-5
size: -
DNA: TGTGCCAGCAGCTTCGACGCACGAAAAAACTATGGCTACACCTTC
CDR3: CASSFDARKNYGYTF

D: -
J: TRBJ1-5
V: TRBV6-6
size: -
DNA: TGTGCCAGCAGTTACACAGGACCTGGGGGCAATCAGCCCCAGCATTTT
CDR3: CASSYTGPGGNQPQHF

D: TRBD1
J: TRBJ2-7
V: TRBV14
size: -
DNA: TGTGCCAGCAGCCACCACGGTAGGGGGCTTAACTACGAGCAGTACTTC
CDR3: CASSHHGRGLNYEQYF

D: -
J: TRBJ2-5
V: TRBV6-2/TRBV6-3
size: -
DNA: TGTGCCAGCAGTTACGGCGCTAGCAAGACCCAGTACTTC
CDR3: CASSYGASKTQYF

D: TRBD2
J: TRBJ2-1
V: TRBV14
size: -
DNA: TGTGCCAGCAGCCAAGGGCGGGGGGGCCTCTATGAGCAGTTCTTC
CDR3: CASSQGRGGLYEQFF

D: TRBD2
J: TRBJ2-1
V: TRBV19
size: -
DNA: TGTGCCAGTACGTTTGCGGGGGGAAACTCCTACAATGAGCAGTTCTTC
CDR3: CASTFAGGNSYNEQFF

D: -
J: TRBJ1-3
V: TRBV5-5
size: -
DNA: TGTGCCAGCAGCTATCCGGACTTCGGAAACACCATATATTTT
CDR3: CASSYPDFGNTIYF

D: TRBD1
J: TRBJ2-3
V: TRBV5-1
size: -
DNA: TGCGCCAGCAGCTCGGGGACAGGGAGGGGGACAGATACGCAGTATTTT
CDR3: CASSSGTGRGTDTQYF

D: -
J: TRBJ2-7
V: TRBV12-3/TRBV12-4
size: -
DNA: TGTGCCAGCAGTTTGCGCCGAGCCTACGAGCAGTACTTC
CDR3: CASSLRRAYEQYF

D: -
J: TRBJ2-7
V: TRBV9
size: -
DNA: TGTGCCAGCAGCGAGGTTCCAGGGAAGAACGAGCAGTACTTC
CDR3: CASSEVPGKNEQYF

D: TRBD2
J: TRBJ2-5
V: TRBV3-1/TRBV3-2
size: -
DNA: TGTGCCAGCAGCCTGAGCGGAACGGGGGGTCCAGGAGAGACCCAGTACTTC
CDR3: CASSLSGTGGPGETQYF

D: -
J: TRBJ2-3
V: TRBV19
size: -
DNA: TGTGCCAGTAGTCTTATTCCGGGACCTAGCACAGATACGCAGTATTTT
CDR3: CASSLIPGPSTDTQYF

D: -
J: TRBJ1-1
V: TRBV7-9
size: -
DNA: TGTGCCAGCAGTAGTTCGGGGCACAACACTGAAGCTTTCTTT
CDR3: CASSSSGHNTEAFF

D: -
J: TRBJ1-2
V: TRBV30
size: -
DNA: TGTGCCTACTTTTGGCAGGGGAGAGATGGCTACACCTTC
CDR3: CAYFWQGRDGYTF

D: TRBD1
J: TRBJ1-2
V: TRBV14
size: -
DNA: TGTGCCAGCAGCCAGAGGACAGGGGGCTTTCAGGGCTACACCTTC
CDR3: CASSQRTGGFQGYTF

D: -
J: TRBJ2-2
V: TRBV24-1
size: once
DNA: TGTGCCACCAGTGATTCCGGGACGGGGAACACCGGGGAGCTGTTTTTT
CDR3: CATSDSGTGNTGELFF

D: -
J: TRBJ1-5
V: TRBV7-8
size: -
DNA: TGTGCCAGCAGCCCAAAAACGGGGTATAGCAATCAGCCCCAGCATTTT
CDR3: CASSPKTGYSNQPQHF

D: TRBD1
J: TRBJ2-7
V: TRBV6-2/TRBV6-3
size: -
DNA: TGTGCCAGCAGCTGGGGGACAGGGGGCTCCTACGAGCAGTACTTC
CDR3: CASSWGTGGSYEQYF

D: -
J: TRBJ1-5
V: TRBV11-2
size: -
DNA: TGTGCCAGCAGCTTAGGTACAATGGGGGGTGACAATCAGCCCCAGCATTTT
CDR3: CASSLGTMGGDNQPQHF

D: -
J: TRBJ2-5
V: TRBV9
size: -
DNA: TGTGCCAGCAGCGTAGGAGGGTCTAACAGGGCCCAGTACTTC
CDR3: CASSVGGSNRAQYF

D: -
J: TRBJ2-5
V: TRBV19
size: -
DNA: TGTGCCAGTAGTAAACAGTACCAAGAGACCCAGTACTTC
CDR3: CASSKQYQETQYF

D: -
J: TRBJ2-3
V: TRBV5-1
size: -
DNA: TGCGCCAGCAGCTTGGAAGGACTGGACTTAGATACGCAGTATTTT
CDR3: CASSLEGLDLDTQYF